This T cell receptor beta chain was obtained from a study of blood T cell repertoires in COVID-19. Looking at the study overall: COVID-19 samples, acute and convalescent, were from the United States, Italy and Spain.

Profiled with immunoSEQ multiplex PCR; TCRdb holds only in-frame clones, not every one. The sample includes 80,000 to 95,000 clones, 87% of them seen just once. Germline V gene sequence: CDR1 GTSNPN, CDR2 SVGIG (reference sequence). The CDR3 totals 13 residues. V lost 0 bases to trimming and J lost 8 bases, with 13 bases between them. The source of this sequence is a human donor in a cohort sampled during active COVID-19. The chain carries TRBV30 and TRBJ1-2; D uncertain. The sequencing input was peripheral blood. The CDR3 region has the DNA TGTGCCTGGAGTGTTGGCGAGGGCAGAGGCTACACCTTC. It yields the protein CAWSVGEGRGYTF.